This record covers a single T cell receptor (beta chain). This entry comes from a study of blood T cell repertoires in COVID-19. Germline loops: CDR1 SGDLS, CDR2 YYNGEE. CDR3 length: 14 residues. Deletions cut 0 bases from V and 2 bases from J, with 5 bases between. Libraries were prepared by immunoSEQ multiplex PCR; TCRdb keeps only in-frame clonotypes and omits some of them. In the table there are 130,000 to 150,000 clones, roughly nine tenths of which are singletons. The TCR comes from a man between 18 and 29 years old with COVID-19, enrolled during active disease. The specimen sequenced was peripheral blood. The rearrangement links TRBV9 to TRBJ1-4; D remains unclear. The CDR3 is CASSVGGTNEKLFF. CDR3 nucleotides: TGTGCCAGCAGCGTAGGAGGGACTAATGAAAAACTGTTTTTT.